Listed below are T cell receptor beta chains from one sample, sequenced in a study of OX40 agonist ivuxolimab in advanced cancers. The assay was immunoSEQ multiplex PCR, and TCRdb's table has in-frame clones only and misses some. The sample carries roughly 20,000 clones, around 81% recorded once. The input for sequencing was CD4+ or CD8+ T cells sorted from blood, taken in a trial of the OX40 agonist ivuxolimab. The source of these receptors is an adult with an advanced solid tumor such as melanoma, head and neck, liver or kidney cancer. Both conserved end residues are part of each CDR3. The D gene is left open where the match is weak. Not all rows give a size; the values are once, few, many and, for expanded clones, a class.

J gene: TRBJ2-1; clone size: .; V gene: TRBV10-3; D gene: .; CDR3 protein: CAISESGSSYNEQFF; CDR3 DNA: TGTGCCATCAGTGAGTCGGGGAGCTCCTACAATGAGCAGTTCTTC
J gene: TRBJ2-2; clone size: .; V gene: TRBV7-9; D gene: .; CDR3 protein: CASSLASTTGELFF; CDR3 DNA: TGTGCCAGCAGCTTAGCGTCGACAACCGGGGAGCTGTTTTTT
J gene: TRBJ2-3; clone size: .; V gene: TRBV19; D gene: TRBD2; CDR3 protein: CASNPPGLAGADTQYF; CDR3 DNA: TGTGCCAGTAACCCCCCGGGACTAGCGGGAGCAGATACGCAGTATTTT
J gene: TRBJ2-1; clone size: .; V gene: TRBV28; D gene: TRBD2; CDR3 protein: CASSTTSGSYNEQFF; CDR3 DNA: TGTGCCAGCAGCACGACTAGCGGTTCCTACAATGAGCAGTTCTTC
J gene: TRBJ1-5; clone size: .; V gene: TRBV19; D gene: TRBD1; CDR3 protein: CASSIDRGNQPQHF; CDR3 DNA: TGTGCCAGTAGTATCGACAGGGGCAATCAGCCCCAGCATTTT
J gene: TRBJ1-4; clone size: .; V gene: TRBV6-1; D gene: .; CDR3 protein: CASSELQGGTNEKLFF; CDR3 DNA: TGTGCCAGCAGTGAACTACAGGGAGGAACTAATGAAAAACTGTTTTTT
J gene: TRBJ2-1; clone size: .; V gene: TRBV19; D gene: TRBD1; CDR3 protein: CASSPGQGHNEQFF; CDR3 DNA: TGTGCCAGCAGTCCGGGACAGGGTCACAATGAGCAGTTCTTC
J gene: TRBJ2-1; clone size: few; V gene: TRBV5-1; D gene: .; CDR3 protein: CASSFSRTGVGGEQFF; CDR3 DNA: TGCGCCAGCAGCTTCAGTCGGACGGGAGTAGGCGGTGAGCAGTTCTTC
J gene: TRBJ2-7; clone size: .; V gene: TRBV5-6; D gene: .; CDR3 protein: CASSLTGLYEQYF; CDR3 DNA: TGTGCCAGCAGCCTGACAGGACTCTACGAGCAGTACTTC
J gene: TRBJ1-4; clone size: few; V gene: TRBV5-1; D gene: TRBD1; CDR3 protein: CASSLEGTGGEKLFF; CDR3 DNA: TGCGCCAGCAGCTTGGAAGGGACAGGCGGTGAAAAACTGTTTTTT
J gene: TRBJ1-3; clone size: .; V gene: TRBV10-3; D gene: .; CDR3 protein: CAITKQLASGNTIYF; CDR3 DNA: TGTGCCATCACCAAACAACTAGCCTCTGGAAACACCATATATTTT
J gene: TRBJ2-2; clone size: .; V gene: TRBV5-4; D gene: .; CDR3 protein: CASSPGGLNTGELFF; CDR3 DNA: TGTGCCAGCAGCCCCGGGGGGCTGAACACCGGGGAGCTGTTTTTT
J gene: TRBJ2-2; clone size: few; V gene: TRBV27; D gene: .; CDR3 protein: CASRSPGDPGELFF; CDR3 DNA: TGTGCCAGCAGGAGCCCAGGGGATCCCGGGGAGCTGTTTTTT